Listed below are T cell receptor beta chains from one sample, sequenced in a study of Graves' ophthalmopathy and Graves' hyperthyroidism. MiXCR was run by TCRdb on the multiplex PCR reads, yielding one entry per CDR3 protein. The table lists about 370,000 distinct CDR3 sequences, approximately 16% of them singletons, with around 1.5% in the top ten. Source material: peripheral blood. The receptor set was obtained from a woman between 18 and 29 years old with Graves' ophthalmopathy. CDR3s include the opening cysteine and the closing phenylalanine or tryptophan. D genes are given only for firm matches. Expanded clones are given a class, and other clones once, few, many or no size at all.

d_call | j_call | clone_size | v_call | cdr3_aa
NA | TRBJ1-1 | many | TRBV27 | CASSGGFGNTEAFF
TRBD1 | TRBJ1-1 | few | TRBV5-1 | CASSPWDRGRSTEAFF
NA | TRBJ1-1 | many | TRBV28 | CASSTTGLQNTEAFF
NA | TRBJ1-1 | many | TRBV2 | CASSEMGGSNTEAFF
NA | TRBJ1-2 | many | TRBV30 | CAWRVANYGYTF
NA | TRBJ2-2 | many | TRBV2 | CASSDKTHTGELFF
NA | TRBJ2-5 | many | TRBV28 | CASSFGQGAGGETQYF
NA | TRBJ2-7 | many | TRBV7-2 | CASSKRLDPGAEQYF
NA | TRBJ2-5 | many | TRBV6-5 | CASSYSGRASETQYF
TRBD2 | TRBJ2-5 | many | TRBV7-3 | CASSFGLAGGGGTQYF
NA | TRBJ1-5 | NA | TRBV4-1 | CASSRGIRNQPQHF
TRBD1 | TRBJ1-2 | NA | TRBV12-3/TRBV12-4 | CASRTDRQNYGYTF
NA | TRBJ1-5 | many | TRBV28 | CASSLSGTRQPQHF
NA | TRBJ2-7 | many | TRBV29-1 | CSVIQTGYYEQYF